This T cell receptor (beta chain) was profiled in a study of shared clonotypes between healthy human individuals. Study overall: Plates per donor: three CD4 naive, three CD4 memory, two CD8 naive, one CD8 memory.

Naive CD8 cells comprised CD45RO-negative, CCR7-positively selected cells, excluding terminally differentiated effector memory CD45RA+ cells. A remark on this clone: Its antigen is not known.

Trimming stripped 2 bases from V and 7 bases from J, with 11 bases between. Germline loops: CDR1 MDHEN, CDR2 SYDVKM. The CDR3 spans 14 residues. Study results and caveats: Rarefaction showed sorted-subset sequencing was incomplete despite large depth. Depth of sequencing was expected to influence donor clonotype sharing. Across a handful of donors, naive CD4 shared roughly 5%, naive CD8 under 4%, memory CD4 roughly 2.4%, memory CD8 approximately 0.4%.

The repertoire was sequenced with immunoSEQ multiplex PCR; TCRdb's copy has only in-frame clones and lacks some. Here the sample spans around 1,900,000 clones, approximately 92% being singletons. The receptor was isolated from a man younger than 35 in good health. Some clones in this sample may be carry-over from other donors' samples. The rearrangement links TRBV28 to TRBJ1-4, with D uncertain. Sequencing used naive CD8+ T cells from PBMCs. This CDR3 reads CASSLGSWGEKLFF. The CDR3 nucleotides read TGTGCCAGCAGTTTAGGGTCATGGGGTGAAAAACTGTTTTTT.